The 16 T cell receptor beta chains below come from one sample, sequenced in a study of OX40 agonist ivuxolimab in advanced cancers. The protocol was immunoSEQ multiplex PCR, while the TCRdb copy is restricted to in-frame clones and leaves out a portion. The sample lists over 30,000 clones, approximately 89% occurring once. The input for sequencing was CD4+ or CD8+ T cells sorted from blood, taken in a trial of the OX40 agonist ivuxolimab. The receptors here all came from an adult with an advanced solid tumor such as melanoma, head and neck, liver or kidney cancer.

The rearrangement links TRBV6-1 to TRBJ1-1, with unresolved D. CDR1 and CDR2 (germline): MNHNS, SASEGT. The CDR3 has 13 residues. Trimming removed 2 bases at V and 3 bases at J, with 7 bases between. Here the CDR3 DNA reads TGTGCCAGCAGTGAACTGGGAGACACTGAAGCTTTCTTT. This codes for CASSELGDTEAFF.

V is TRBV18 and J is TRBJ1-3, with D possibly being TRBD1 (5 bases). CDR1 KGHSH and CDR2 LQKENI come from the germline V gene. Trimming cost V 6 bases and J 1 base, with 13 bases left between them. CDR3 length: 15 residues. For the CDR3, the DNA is TGTGCCAGCTCCCCTCGGGGCACTTCTGGAAACACCATATATTTT. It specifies CASSPRGTSGNTIYF. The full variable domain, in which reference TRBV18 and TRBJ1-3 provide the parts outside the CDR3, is NAGVMQNPRHLVRRRGQEARLRCSPMKGHSHVYWYRQLPEEGLKFMVYLQKENIIDESGMPKERFSAEFPKEGPSILRIQQVVRGDSAAYFCASSPRGTSGNTIYFGEGSWLTVV.

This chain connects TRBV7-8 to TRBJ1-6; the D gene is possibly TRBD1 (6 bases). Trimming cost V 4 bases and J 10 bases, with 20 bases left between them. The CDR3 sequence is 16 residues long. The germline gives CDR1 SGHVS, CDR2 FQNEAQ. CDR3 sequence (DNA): TGTGCCAGCAGCTGGAGGGGGGGGGCTTTCGAGTCACCCCTCCACTTT. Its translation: CASSWRGGAFESPLHF.

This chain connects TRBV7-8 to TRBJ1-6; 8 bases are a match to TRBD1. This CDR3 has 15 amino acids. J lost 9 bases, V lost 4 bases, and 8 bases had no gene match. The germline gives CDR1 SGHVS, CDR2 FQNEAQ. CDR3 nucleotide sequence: TGTGCCAGCAGCTCCTTCCAGGGGGCGGGTTCACCCCTCCACTTT. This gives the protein CASSSFQGAGSPLHF.

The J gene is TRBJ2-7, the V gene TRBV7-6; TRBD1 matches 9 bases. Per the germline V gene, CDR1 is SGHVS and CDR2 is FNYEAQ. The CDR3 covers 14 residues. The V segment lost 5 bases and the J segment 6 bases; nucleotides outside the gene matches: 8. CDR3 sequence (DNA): TGTGCCAGCAGCAGGGGACAGGGAGTACTCGAGCAGTACTTC. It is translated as CASSRGQGVLEQYF.

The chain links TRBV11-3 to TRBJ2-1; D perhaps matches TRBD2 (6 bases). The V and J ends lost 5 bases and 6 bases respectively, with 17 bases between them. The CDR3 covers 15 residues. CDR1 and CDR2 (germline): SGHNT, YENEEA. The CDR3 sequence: CASSTQRVVFNEQFF. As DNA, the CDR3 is TGTGCCAGCAGCACCCAGCGGGTAGTTTTCAATGAGCAGTTCTTC.

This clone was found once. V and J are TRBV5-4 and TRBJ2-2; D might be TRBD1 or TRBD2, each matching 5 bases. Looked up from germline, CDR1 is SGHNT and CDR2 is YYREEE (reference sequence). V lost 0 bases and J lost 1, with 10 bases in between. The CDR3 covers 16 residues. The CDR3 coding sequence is TGTGCCAGCAGCTTGGCCATTGGGGGGAACACCGGGGAGCTGTTTTTT. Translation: CASSLAIGGNTGELFF.

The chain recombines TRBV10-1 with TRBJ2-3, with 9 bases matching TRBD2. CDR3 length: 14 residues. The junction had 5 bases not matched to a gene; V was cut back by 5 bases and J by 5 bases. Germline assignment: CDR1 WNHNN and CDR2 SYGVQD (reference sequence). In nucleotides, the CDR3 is TGCGCCAGCAGTCGGGCTAGCGGGAAAGATACGCAGTATTTT. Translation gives CASSRASGKDTQYF.

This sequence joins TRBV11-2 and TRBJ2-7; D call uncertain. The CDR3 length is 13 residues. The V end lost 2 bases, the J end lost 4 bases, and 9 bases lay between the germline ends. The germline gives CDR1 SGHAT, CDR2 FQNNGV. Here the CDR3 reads CASSLTDKYEQYF. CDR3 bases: TGTGCCAGCAGCTTAACGGATAAATACGAGCAGTACTTC.

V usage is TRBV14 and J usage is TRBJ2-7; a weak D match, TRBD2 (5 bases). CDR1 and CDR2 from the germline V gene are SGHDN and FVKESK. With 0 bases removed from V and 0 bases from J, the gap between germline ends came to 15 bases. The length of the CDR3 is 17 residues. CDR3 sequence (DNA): TGTGCCAGCAGCCAAGAAAGGACGGAGGAAAGCTCCTACGAGCAGTACTTC. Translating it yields CASSQERTEESSYEQYF.

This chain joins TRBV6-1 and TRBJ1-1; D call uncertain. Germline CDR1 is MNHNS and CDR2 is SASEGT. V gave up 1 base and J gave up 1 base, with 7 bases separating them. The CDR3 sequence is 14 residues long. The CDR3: CASSEVLGNTEAFF. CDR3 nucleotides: TGTGCCAGCAGTGAAGTATTAGGGAACACTGAAGCTTTCTTT.

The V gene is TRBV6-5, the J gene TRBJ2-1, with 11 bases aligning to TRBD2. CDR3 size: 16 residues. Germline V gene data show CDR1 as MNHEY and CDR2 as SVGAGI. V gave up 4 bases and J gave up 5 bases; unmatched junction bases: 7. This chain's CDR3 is CASSSTSGSFHNEQFF. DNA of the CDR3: TGTGCCAGCAGTTCTACTAGCGGGAGTTTCCACAATGAGCAGTTCTTC.

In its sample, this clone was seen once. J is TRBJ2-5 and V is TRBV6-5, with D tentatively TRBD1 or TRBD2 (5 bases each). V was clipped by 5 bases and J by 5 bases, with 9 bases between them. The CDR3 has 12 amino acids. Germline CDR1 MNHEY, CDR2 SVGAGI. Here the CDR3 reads CASSEWGETQYF. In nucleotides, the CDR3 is TGTGCCAGCAGTGAGTGGGGGGAGACCCAGTACTTC.

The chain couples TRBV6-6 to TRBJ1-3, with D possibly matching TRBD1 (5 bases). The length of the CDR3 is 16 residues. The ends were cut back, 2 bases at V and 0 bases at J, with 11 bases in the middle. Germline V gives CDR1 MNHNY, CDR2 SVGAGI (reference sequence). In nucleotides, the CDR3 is TGTGCCAGCAGTTACAAGGGACCGAGCTCTGGAAACACCATATATTTT. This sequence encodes CASSYKGPSSGNTIYF.

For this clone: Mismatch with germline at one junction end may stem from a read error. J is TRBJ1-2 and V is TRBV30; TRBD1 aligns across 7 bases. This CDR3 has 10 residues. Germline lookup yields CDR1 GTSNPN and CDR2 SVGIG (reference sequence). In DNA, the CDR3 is TGTGCCTGGGGTCCAGGGGGAGGCTTCTTC. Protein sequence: CAWGPGGGFF.

The CDR3 region is CASSNRGQGTEAFF. The CDR3, as DNA: TGCGCCAGCAGCAACAGGGGGCAGGGAACTGAAGCTTTCTTT. The gene calls are TRBV5-1 and TRBJ1-1; 9 nucleotides match TRBD1. The V and J ends lost 4 bases and 5 bases, in that order; junction bases with no gene match: 6. Germline V gene sequence: CDR1 SGHRS, CDR2 YFSETQ. This CDR3 region has 14 residues.